This T cell receptor beta chain was captured by sequencing in a study of T cells after yellow fever vaccination. Using its own MiXCR run on the 5' RACE reads, TCRdb lists one record per CDR3 protein. The sample carries a few hundred thousand distinct CDR3 sequences, roughly a sixth recorded once. The germline CDR1 and CDR2 sequences are LGHDT and YNNKEL (reference sequence). This CDR3 region has 14 residues. Trimming took 5 bases from V and 7 from J; bases not matched to a gene: 6. This sequence originates from a man aged 18 to 29 who received the YFV17D yellow fever vaccine. The starting material was PBMCs, obtained about 5 days after the first yellow fever vaccination. This rearrangement joins TRBV3-1 to TRBJ2-2; 8 bases map to TRBD2. The CDR3 DNA is TGTGCCAGCAGCTCCTTTAGCGGGGACGGGGAGCTGTTTTTT. As protein: CASSSFSGDGELFF. Full variable domain (rest looked up from reference TRBV3-1 and TRBJ2-2): DTAVSQTPKYLVTQMGNDKSIKCEQNLGHDTMYWYKQDSKKFLKIMFSYNNKELIINETVPNRFSPKSPDKAHLNLHINSLELGDSAVYFCASSSFSGDGELFFGEGSRLTVL.